The 11 T cell receptor beta chains below all came from one sample that was sequenced in a study of T cells in Graves' hyperthyroidism and ophthalmopathy (dated by TCRdb to about 2019). Library prep was done by multiplex PCR. The sequencing machine was an Illumina HiSeq 2000. The TCR beta CDR3 regions were amplified from the RNA transcripts. The TCR CDR3 was subjected to a first round of RT-PCR using the HTBI primer set and the Qiagen OneStep RT-PCR kit. TCRdb passed the public sequencing reads through fastp at Q25 and MiXCR, retaining productive beta sequences. Every entry covers one CDR3 protein and lists the most common genes and DNA from its rows. This sample lists 300,000 to 400,000 distinct CDR3 sequences; 21% were detected once. Around 45% of the sample is held by the ten biggest clonotypes. Sequencing was carried out using blood. The receptors derive from a woman aged 50 to 65 with Graves' hyperthyroidism.

V usage is TRBV11-3 and J usage is TRBJ1-6, with D tentatively TRBD1 (5 bases). Trimming left V 5 bases short and J 4 bases short, with 18 bases between. Germline V gene data show CDR1 as SGHNT and CDR2 as YENEEA. The CDR3 consists of 17 residues. CDR3 amino acids: CASSVSGREEYNSPLHF. The CDR3 DNA sequence: TGTGCCAGCAGCGTTTCGGGCAGGGAAGAGTATAATTCACCCCTCCACTTT.

This clonotype was observed many times. The gene calls are TRBV7-2 and TRBJ2-1, with D possibly matching TRBD1 (6 bases). Between the trimmed V and J ends, which lost 4 bases and 6 bases, there was a span of 13 bases. The CDR3 consists of 14 residues. Germline-derived CDR1 and CDR2 are SGHTA and FQGNSA. The CDR3 is CASSYGQISNEQFF. CDR3 coding DNA: TGTGCCAGCAGCTACGGACAGATAAGCAATGAGCAGTTCTTC.

This clonotype was observed at least ten times. The chain joins TRBV6-1 to TRBJ2-7; possible D gene TRBD2, 5 bases. The CDR3 runs 12 residues. V was shortened by 6 bases and J by 5 bases, with 11 bases between the two germline ends. Germline V lookup: CDR1 MNHNS, CDR2 SASEGT. CDR3 nucleotides: TGTGCCAGCAGGAACGTCGGGGACGAGCAGTACTTC. This encodes CASRNVGDEQYF.

This clonotype was observed at least ten times. This chain uses TRBV5-1 with TRBJ2-7; D uncertain. V was cut by 0 bases and J by 0 bases, with 10 bases left in between. The CDR3 length is 15 residues. Germline assignment: CDR1 SGHRS and CDR2 YFSETQ. CDR3 coding DNA: TGCGCCAGCAGCTTGGGTGGGCAAGCCTCCTACGAGCAGTACTTC. It codes for CASSLGGQASYEQYF.

This chain connects TRBV2 to TRBJ2-2; 13 nucleotides line up with TRBD2. Germline trimming cut 8 bases from V and 0 bases from J; bases unmatched to any gene: 6. The CDR3 extends over 17 amino acids. Germline V lookup: CDR1 SNHLY, CDR2 FYNNEI. CDR3 in DNA: TGTGCCAGCTCCCCGGGACTAGCGGGGTCGAACACCGGGGAGCTGTTTTTT. Protein product: CASSPGLAGSNTGELFF.

This clonotype came up many times. The chain links TRBV15 to TRBJ2-1; perhaps TRBD1 as D (6 bases). The germline CDR1 and CDR2 sequences are LNHNV and YYDKDF (reference sequence). The CDR3 consists of 18 residues. V dropped 0 bases and J dropped 6 bases, with 21 bases sitting between them. In DNA, the CDR3 is TGTGCCACCAGCAGAGATCCCTCCCACACAGGGCTCCCCAATGAGCAGTTCTTC. This translates into CATSRDPSHTGLPNEQFF.

The table lists this clonotype with a few counts. V gene TRBV5-1 combines with J gene TRBJ2-7; perhaps TRBD2 as D (6 bases). CDR3 length equals 14 residues. The ends were cut back, 3 bases at V and 4 bases at J, with 14 bases in the middle. Germline values: CDR1 SGHRS, CDR2 YFSETQ. The CDR3 DNA is TGCGCCAGCAGCTCCGGGACTCCCCTTTACGAGCAGTACTTC. The encoded protein is CASSSGTPLYEQYF.

This clonotype has a count of ten or more. This chain joins TRBV7-6 and TRBJ1-6, with no clear D. The CDR3 sequence is 17 residues long. The V and J ends lost 5 bases and 0 bases respectively, with 14 bases between them. Germline V gives CDR1 SGHVS, CDR2 FNYEAQ. CDR3 loop: CASSMTSPNSYNSPLHF. DNA of the CDR3: TGTGCCAGCAGCATGACCAGCCCTAACTCCTATAATTCACCCCTCCACTTT.

The chain joins TRBV5-6 to TRBJ2-3; perhaps TRBD2 as D (5 bases). Per the germline V gene, CDR1 is SGHDT and CDR2 is YYEEEE. The V end was cut by 4 bases, the J end by 4 bases, with 10 bases between. The CDR3 covers 13 residues. Here the CDR3 reads CASSRMEADTQYF. CDR3 nucleotides: TGTGCCAGCAGCCGCATGGAGGCAGATACGCAGTATTTT.

This clonotype was seen a handful of times. V and J are TRBV7-9 and TRBJ2-7, with 8 bases identical to TRBD1. The germline V gene encodes CDR1 SEHNR and CDR2 FQNEAQ (reference sequence). J lost 7 bases, V lost 4 bases, and 3 bases had no gene match. The CDR3 totals 12 residues. CDR3 residues: CASSYGTGEQYF. The DNA for the CDR3 is TGTGCCAGCAGCTATGGGACAGGAGAGCAGTACTTC.

The rearrangement joins TRBV14 to TRBJ2-2, with D uncertain. Deletions cut 0 bases from V and 7 bases from J, with 6 bases between. Germline CDR1 is SGHDN and CDR2 is FVKESK. CDR3 length: 13 amino acids. CDR3 residues: CASSQDLDGELFF. Written as DNA, the CDR3 is TGTGCCAGCAGCCAAGATCTGGACGGGGAGCTGTTTTTT.